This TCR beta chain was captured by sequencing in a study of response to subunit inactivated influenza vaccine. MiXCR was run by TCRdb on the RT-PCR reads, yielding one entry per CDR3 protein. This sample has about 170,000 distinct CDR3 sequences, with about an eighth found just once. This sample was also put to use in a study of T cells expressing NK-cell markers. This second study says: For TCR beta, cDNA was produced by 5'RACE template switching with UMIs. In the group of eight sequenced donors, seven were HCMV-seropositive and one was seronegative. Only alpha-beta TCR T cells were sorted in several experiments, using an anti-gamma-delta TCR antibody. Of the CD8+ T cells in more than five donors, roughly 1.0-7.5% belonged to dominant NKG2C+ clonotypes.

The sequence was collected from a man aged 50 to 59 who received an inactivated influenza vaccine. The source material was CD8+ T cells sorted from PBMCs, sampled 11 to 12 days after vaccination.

The CDR3 loop reads CASSQFPGQDFYEQYF. Written as DNA, the CDR3 is TGCGCCAGCAGCCAGTTCCCGGGACAGGATTTTTACGAGCAGTACTTC. The chain combines TRBV4-3 with TRBJ2-7; 8 nucleotides match TRBD1. V lost 3 bases to trimming and J lost 4 bases; unmatched junction nucleotides: 11. Germline V gene sequence: CDR1 LGHNA, CDR2 YSLEER. The CDR3 totals 16 residues.